This T cell receptor beta chain is from a study of CD8 T cells in ankylosing spondylitis. CDR1 and CDR2 (germline): MGHRA, YSYEKL. Trimming took 0 bases from V and 5 from J, leaving 22 bases between them. The CDR3 contains 18 residues. This clonotype appeared a few times. One entry per CDR3 protein results from TCRdb running MiXCR on the 5' RACE reads. This repertoire shows around 250,000 distinct CDR3 sequences, 15% to 20% found once; its top ten account for around 33%. The sequenced sample was blood, either unsorted or a sorted T cell fraction (not recorded which). The chain uses TRBV4-1 and TRBJ1-2; D is possibly TRBD1 (5 bases). This TCR derives from a male donor with ankylosing spondylitis or in good health (not recorded which). The DNA for the CDR3 is TGCGCCAGCAGCCAAGATTGGGGGACTGGTGCGGGTTTTTATGGCTACACCTTC. It translates to CASSQDWGTGAGFYGYTF.